This T cell receptor beta chain was obtained from a study of PD-1 blockade in classical Hodgkin lymphoma. As for the study in general: Patients got intravenous nivolumab 3 mg/kg every 2 weeks. Regarding the study as a whole: Complete responders matched newly diagnosed patients in baseline diversity. Factors driving the repertoire differences, possibly disease activity or prior therapy, remain undefined.

TCRdb keeps only in-frame clones here, not all; method: immunoSEQ multiplex PCR. The profile shows about 110,000 clones, roughly nine tenths of them singletons. Every patient had relapsed following autologous stem cell transplantation, and cohorts differed in brentuximab vedotin exposure. When best responses were assessed, they were complete response, partial response or progressive disease. Germline assignment: CDR1 MNHEY and CDR2 SVGAGI. The CDR3 runs to 16 residues. Trimming removed 0 bases at V and 7 bases at J, with 16 bases between. In the case of this clone: What it binds is unknown.

The chain carries TRBV6-5 and TRBJ1-3, with no clear D. This TCR came from a human donor with classical Hodgkin lymphoma. The sequenced sample was peripheral blood mononuclear cells (PBMCs), obtained before the second cycle of nivolumab. The CDR3 sequence: CASSYSYIFPGNTIYF. The CDR3 nucleotides read TGTGCCAGCAGTTACTCGTACATCTTCCCGGGGAACACCATATATTTT.